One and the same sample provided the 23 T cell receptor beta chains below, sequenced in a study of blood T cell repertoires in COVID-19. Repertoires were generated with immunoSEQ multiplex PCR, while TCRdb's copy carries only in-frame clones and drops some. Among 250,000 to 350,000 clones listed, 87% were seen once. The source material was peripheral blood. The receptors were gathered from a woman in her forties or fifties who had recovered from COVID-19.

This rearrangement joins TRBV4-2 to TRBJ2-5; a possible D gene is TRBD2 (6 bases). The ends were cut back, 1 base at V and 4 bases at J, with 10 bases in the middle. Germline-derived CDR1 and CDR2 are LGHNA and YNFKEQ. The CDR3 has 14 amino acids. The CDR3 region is CASSQVASVETQYF. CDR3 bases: TGTGCCAGCAGCCAAGTGGCTAGCGTAGAGACCCAGTACTTC.

In DNA form, the CDR3 reads TGTGCCAGTAGTTCGGGACAGGAGATTGAAGCTTTCTTT. Its translation is CASSSGQEIEAFF. This chain uses TRBV19 with TRBJ1-1; the match to TRBD1 covers 8 bases. The CDR3 sequence is 13 residues long. Germline loops: CDR1 LNHDA, CDR2 SQIVND (reference sequence). With 5 bases clipped from V and 7 bases from J, the junction kept 6 bases outside the gene matches.

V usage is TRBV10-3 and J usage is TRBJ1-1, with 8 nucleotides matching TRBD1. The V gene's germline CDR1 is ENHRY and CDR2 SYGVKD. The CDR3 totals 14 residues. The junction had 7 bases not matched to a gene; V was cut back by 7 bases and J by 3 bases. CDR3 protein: CAIKTQGGHTEAFF. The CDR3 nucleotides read TGTGCCATCAAGACACAGGGGGGACACACTGAAGCTTTCTTT.

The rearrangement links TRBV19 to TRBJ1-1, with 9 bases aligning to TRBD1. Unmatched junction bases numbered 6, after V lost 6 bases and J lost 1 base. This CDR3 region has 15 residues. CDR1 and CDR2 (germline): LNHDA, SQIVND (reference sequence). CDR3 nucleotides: TGTGCCAGTAGAGAACAGGGGGCTAGGAACACTGAAGCTTTCTTT. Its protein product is CASREQGARNTEAFF.

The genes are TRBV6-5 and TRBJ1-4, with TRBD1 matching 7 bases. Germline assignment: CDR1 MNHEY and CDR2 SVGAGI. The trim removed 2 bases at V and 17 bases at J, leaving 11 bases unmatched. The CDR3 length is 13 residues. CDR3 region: CASSYGTGGTAFF. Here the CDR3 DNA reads TGTGCCAGCAGTTACGGGACGGGCGGGACAGCTTTTTTT.

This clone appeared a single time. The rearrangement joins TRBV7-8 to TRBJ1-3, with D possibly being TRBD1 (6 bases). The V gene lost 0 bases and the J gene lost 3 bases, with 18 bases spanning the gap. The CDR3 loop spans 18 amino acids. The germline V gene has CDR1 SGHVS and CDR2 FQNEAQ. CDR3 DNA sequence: TGTGCCAGCAGCTTAGCTTCCGGGGACAAAGAGGTTGGAAACACCATATATTTT. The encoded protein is CASSLASGDKEVGNTIYF.

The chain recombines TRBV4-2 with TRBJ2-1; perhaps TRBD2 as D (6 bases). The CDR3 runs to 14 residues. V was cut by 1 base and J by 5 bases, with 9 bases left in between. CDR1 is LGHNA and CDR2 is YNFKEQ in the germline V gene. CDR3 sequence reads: CASSQGGMDNEQFF. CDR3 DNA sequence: TGTGCCAGCAGCCAAGGCGGGATGGACAATGAGCAGTTCTTC.

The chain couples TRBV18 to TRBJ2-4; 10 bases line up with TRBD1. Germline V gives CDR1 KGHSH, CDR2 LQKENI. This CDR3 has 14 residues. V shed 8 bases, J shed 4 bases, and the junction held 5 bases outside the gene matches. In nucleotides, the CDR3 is TGTGCCAGCGAATGGGGACAGGGGAAAAACATTCAGTACTTC. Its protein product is CASEWGQGKNIQYF. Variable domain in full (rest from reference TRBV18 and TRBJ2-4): NAGVMQNPRHLVRRRGQEARLRCSPMKGHSHVYWYRQLPEEGLKFMVYLQKENIIDESGMPKERFSAEFPKEGPSILRIQQVVRGDSAAYFCASEWGQGKNIQYFGAGTRLSVL.

The CDR3 spells CSAQHQDEQFF. CDR3 sequence (DNA): TGCAGTGCCCAACACCAGGATGAGCAGTTCTTC. V usage is TRBV20-1 and J usage is TRBJ2-1; no firm D call. Germline loops: CDR1 DFQATT, CDR2 SNEGSKA (reference sequence). Between the trimmed V and J ends, which lost 6 bases and 8 bases, there was a span of 11 bases. This CDR3 has 11 residues.

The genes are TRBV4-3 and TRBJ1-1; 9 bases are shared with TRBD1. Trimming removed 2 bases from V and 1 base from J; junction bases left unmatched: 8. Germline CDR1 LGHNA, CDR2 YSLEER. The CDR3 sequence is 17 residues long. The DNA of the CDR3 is TGCGCCAGCAGCCAATACGCGGGACAGGGTAGGAACACTGAAGCTTTCTTT. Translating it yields CASSQYAGQGRNTEAFF.

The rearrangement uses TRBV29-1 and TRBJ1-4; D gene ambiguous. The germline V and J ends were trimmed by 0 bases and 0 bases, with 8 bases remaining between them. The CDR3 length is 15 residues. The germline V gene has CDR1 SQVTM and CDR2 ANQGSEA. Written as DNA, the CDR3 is TGCAGCGTTGAAGATAGCACCGCAACTAATGAAAAACTGTTTTTT. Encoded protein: CSVEDSTATNEKLFF.

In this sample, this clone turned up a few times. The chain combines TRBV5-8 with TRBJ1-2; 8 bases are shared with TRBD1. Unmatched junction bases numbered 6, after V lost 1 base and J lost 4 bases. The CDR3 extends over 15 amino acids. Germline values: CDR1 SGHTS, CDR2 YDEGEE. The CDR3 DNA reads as TGTGCCAGCAGCTTGTTTGGGACAGGAGGCTATGGCTACACCTTC. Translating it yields CASSLFGTGGYGYTF.

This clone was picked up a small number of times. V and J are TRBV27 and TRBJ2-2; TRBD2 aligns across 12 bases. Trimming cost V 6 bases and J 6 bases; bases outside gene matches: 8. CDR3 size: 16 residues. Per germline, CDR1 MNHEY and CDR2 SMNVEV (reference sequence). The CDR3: CASSPRLAGVAGELFF. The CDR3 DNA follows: TGTGCCAGCAGCCCCAGACTAGCGGGAGTGGCCGGGGAGCTGTTTTTT.

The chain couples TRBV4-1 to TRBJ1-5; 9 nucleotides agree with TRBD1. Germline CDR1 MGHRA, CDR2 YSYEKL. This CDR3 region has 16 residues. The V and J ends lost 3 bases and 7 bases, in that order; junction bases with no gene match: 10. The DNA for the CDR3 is TGCGCCAGCAGCCAGATGGGACAGGGACGGGGCCAGCCCCAGCATTTT. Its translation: CASSQMGQGRGQPQHF.

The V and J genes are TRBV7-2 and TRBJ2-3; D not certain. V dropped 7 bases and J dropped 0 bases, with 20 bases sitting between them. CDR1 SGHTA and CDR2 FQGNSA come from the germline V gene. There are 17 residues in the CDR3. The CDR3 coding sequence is TGTGCCAGCACCCCAGGATCGTCTGGTCTTAGCACAGATACGCAGTATTTT. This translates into CASTPGSSGLSTDTQYF.

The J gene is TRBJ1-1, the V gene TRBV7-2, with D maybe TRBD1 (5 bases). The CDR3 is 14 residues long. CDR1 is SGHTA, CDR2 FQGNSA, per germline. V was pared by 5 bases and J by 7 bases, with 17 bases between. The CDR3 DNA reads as TGTGCCAGCAGCGAGAGGAGGGGAGGCGGTGAAGCTTTCTTT. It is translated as CASSERRGGGEAFF.

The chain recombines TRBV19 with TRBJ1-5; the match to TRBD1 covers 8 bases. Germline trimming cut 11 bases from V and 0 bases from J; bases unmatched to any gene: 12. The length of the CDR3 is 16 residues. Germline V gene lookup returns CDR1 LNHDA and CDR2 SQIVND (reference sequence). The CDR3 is CASRDRNFDSNQPQHF. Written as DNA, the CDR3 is TGTGCCTCACGGGACAGGAACTTCGATAGCAATCAGCCCCAGCATTTT.

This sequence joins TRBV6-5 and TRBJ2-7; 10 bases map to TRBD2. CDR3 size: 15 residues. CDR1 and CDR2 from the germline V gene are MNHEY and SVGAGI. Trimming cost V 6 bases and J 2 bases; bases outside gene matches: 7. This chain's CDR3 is CASRWTSGSAYEQYF. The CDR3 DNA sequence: TGTGCCAGCAGATGGACTAGCGGTTCTGCCTACGAGCAGTACTTC.

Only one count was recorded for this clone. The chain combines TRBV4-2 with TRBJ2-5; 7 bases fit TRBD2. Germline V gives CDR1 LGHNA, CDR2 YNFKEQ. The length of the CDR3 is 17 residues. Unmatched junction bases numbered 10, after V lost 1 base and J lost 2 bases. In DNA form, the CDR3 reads TGTGCCAGCAGCCAAGGGATGGCGGGAGAAGGACAAGAGACCCAGTACTTC. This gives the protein CASSQGMAGEGQETQYF.

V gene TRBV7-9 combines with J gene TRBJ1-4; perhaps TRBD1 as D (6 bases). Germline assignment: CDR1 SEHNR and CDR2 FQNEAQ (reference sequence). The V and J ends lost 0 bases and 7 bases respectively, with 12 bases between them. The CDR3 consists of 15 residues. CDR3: CASSLAQGFREKLFF. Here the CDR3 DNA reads TGTGCCAGCAGCTTAGCCCAGGGGTTTCGTGAAAAACTGTTTTTT.

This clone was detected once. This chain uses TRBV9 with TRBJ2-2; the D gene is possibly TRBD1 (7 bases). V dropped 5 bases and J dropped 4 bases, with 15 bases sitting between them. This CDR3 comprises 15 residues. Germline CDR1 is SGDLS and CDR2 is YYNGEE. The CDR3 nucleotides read TGTGCCAGCAGTGACACAGGGGAGGCCACCGGGGAGCTGTTTTTT. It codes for CASSDTGEATGELFF.

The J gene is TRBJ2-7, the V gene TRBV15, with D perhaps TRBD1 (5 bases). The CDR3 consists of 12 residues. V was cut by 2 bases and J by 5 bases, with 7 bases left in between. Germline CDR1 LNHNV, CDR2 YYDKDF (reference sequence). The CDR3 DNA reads TGTGCCACCAGCAGACAGGGAAACGAGCAGTACTTC. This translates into CATSRQGNEQYF.

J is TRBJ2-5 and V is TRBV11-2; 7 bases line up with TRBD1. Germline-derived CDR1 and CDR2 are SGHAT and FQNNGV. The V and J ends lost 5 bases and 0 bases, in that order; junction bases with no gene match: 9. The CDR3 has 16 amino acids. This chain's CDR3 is CASSHRGRGYQETQYF. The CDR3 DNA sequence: TGTGCCAGCAGCCACAGGGGTAGGGGGTACCAAGAGACCCAGTACTTC.